The next 20 T cell receptor beta chains were all read from a single sample in a study of T-cell reconstitution after alpha-beta-depleted transplantation in children. Unique molecular identifiers featured in how the TCRbeta library was prepared. TCRdb redid the calling of the PCR reads with MiXCR, one entry per CDR3 protein. The table records roughly 100,000 distinct CDR3 sequences, roughly 8% of them present only once. Here the sequenced sample was PBMCs from the stem cell graft donor, taken from the stem cell graft. All receptors come from a human donor who donated a stem cell graft to a child with congenital amegakaryocytic thrombocytopenia.

The table lists this clonotype with many counts. This chain joins TRBV20-1 and TRBJ1-1; no clear D gene. This CDR3 has 12 residues. From germline, CDR1 is DFQATT and CDR2 SNEGSKA (reference sequence). Trimming pared 3 bases from V and 4 bases from J, leaving 9 bases between. Written as DNA, the CDR3 is TGCAGTGCTAGCAAGGGAAGCACTGAAGCTTTCTTT. This sequence encodes CSASKGSTEAFF.

This clonotype was seen ten or more times. The chain links TRBV5-1 to TRBJ2-3; D is uncertain. The CDR3 spans 15 residues. Germline CDR1 is SGHRS and CDR2 is YFSETQ. Trimming took off 0 bases at V and 6 bases at J, with 14 bases between the two ends. CDR3 DNA: TGCGCCAGCAGCTTGGAGGGTAATTCCGGCGATACGCAGTATTTT. Its translation: CASSLEGNSGDTQYF.

This clonotype was counted at least ten times. The genes are TRBV7-2 and TRBJ2-1; 7 positions agree with TRBD2. The ends lost 5 bases at V and 5 bases at J; junction bases unmatched: 6. Per the germline V gene, CDR1 is SGHTA and CDR2 is FQGNSA. This CDR3 spans 14 amino acids. CDR3 loop: CASSLPTSNNEQFF. For the CDR3, the DNA is TGTGCCAGCAGCCTACCGACTAGCAACAATGAGCAGTTCTTC.

This clonotype was picked up many times. The chain combines TRBV7-6 with TRBJ2-1; D is perhaps TRBD1 or TRBD2 (6 bases each). The germline V gene has CDR1 SGHVS and CDR2 FNYEAQ. The CDR3 has 15 residues. The V end lost 6 bases, the J end lost 5 bases, and 17 bases lay between the germline ends. CDR3 DNA: TGTGCCAGCAGTCTAGGGTGGGGGGCAGACAATGAGCAGTTCTTC. Protein sequence: CASSLGWGADNEQFF.

At least ten counts were recorded for this clonotype. The rearrangement uses TRBV3-1 and TRBJ2-1; 11 nucleotides agree with TRBD2. Germline CDR1 reads LGHDT; CDR2 reads YNNKEL (reference sequence). The CDR3 has 18 residues. V was clipped by 6 bases and J by 4 bases; unmatched bases: 14. The CDR3 reads CASRHGTLAGGWYNEQFF. The CDR3 DNA reads as TGTGCCAGCAGGCATGGAACCCTAGCGGGGGGCTGGTACAATGAGCAGTTCTTC.

The sample holds many counts of this clonotype. Written as DNA, the CDR3 is TGTGCCAGCAGGGATGGGACAGATGATCAGCCCCAGCATTTT. It specifies CASRDGTDDQPQHF. This chain links TRBV7-2 with TRBJ1-5; 7 bases match TRBD1. The CDR3 has 14 amino acids. CDR1 is SGHTA, CDR2 FQGNSA, per germline. The J segment lost 5 bases and the V segment lost 6 bases, leaving 7 bases of the junction unmatched. The variable domain in full, completed from reference TRBV7-2 and TRBJ1-5, reads GAGVSQSPSNKVTEKGKDVELRCDPISGHTALYWYRQSLGQGLEFLIYFQGNSAPDKSGLPSDRFSAERTGGSVSTLTIQRTQQEDSAVYLCASRDGTDDQPQHFGDGTRLSIL.

This clonotype was detected ten times or more. The chain links TRBV6-5 to TRBJ2-5; 8 nucleotides match TRBD2. J was trimmed by 2 bases and V by 2 bases; bases with no gene match: 7. CDR3 length: 16 amino acids. The germline gives CDR1 MNHEY, CDR2 SVGAGI. The CDR3 DNA sequence: TGTGCCAGCAGTTACGGGGCGGGGGGCCTTCAAGAGACCCAGTACTTC. Translation: CASSYGAGGLQETQYF.

This clonotype was seen repeatedly, ten times or more. The V call is TRBV12-3 or TRBV12-4, the J call TRBJ2-7, with D possibly being TRBD1 or TRBD2 (5 bases each). The length of the CDR3 is 16 residues. V was shortened by 6 bases and J by 0 bases, with 18 bases between the two germline ends. CDR3 DNA: TGTGCCAGCAGCCCTTCGTCCGGGACCGCCTCCTACGAGCAGTACTTC. Translated, it gives CASSPSSGTASYEQYF.

Ten or more counts support this clonotype. This chain links TRBV20-1 with TRBJ1-6, with a weak D call TRBD1 (5 bases). The CDR3 has 14 residues. Germline lookup yields CDR1 DFQATT and CDR2 SNEGSKA (reference sequence). Between the trimmed V and J ends, which lost 6 bases and 5 bases, there was a span of 14 bases. CDR3 in DNA: TGCAGTGCCAAGACGGGACGAGATAATTCACCCCTCCACTTT. Amino acids: CSAKTGRDNSPLHF.

J is TRBJ2-7 and V is TRBV7-2; D is ambiguous. V was trimmed by 1 base and J by 5 bases, leaving 6 bases between them. Germline V lookup: CDR1 SGHTA, CDR2 FQGNSA. This CDR3 has 12 amino acids. CDR3 nucleotide sequence: TGTGCCAGCAGCTTAGAGGACCACGAGCAGTACTTC. This codes for CASSLEDHEQYF.

This clonotype was seen repeatedly, ten times or more. The J gene is TRBJ2-2, the V gene TRBV6-5; D is possibly TRBD2 (6 bases). The CDR3 sequence is 14 residues long. With 6 bases removed from V and 6 bases from J, the gap between germline ends came to 14 bases. Germline V CDR1 and CDR2: MNHEY, SVGAGI. As DNA, the CDR3 is TGTGCCAGCAGCGGGCCCGGGGGTGCCGGGGAGCTGTTTTTT. It is translated as CASSGPGGAGELFF.

This clonotype was recorded at least ten times. The chain uses TRBV12-3 or TRBV12-4 and TRBJ2-3; D remains ambiguous. V lost 4 bases, J lost 0 bases, and 11 bases lay in between. CDR3 size: 15 residues. In DNA form, the CDR3 reads TGTGCCAGCAGTTCTCTAGGGTCTAGCACAGATACGCAGTATTTT. Translation: CASSSLGSSTDTQYF.

This clonotype appeared many times. The genes are TRBV20-1 and TRBJ1-1; D ambiguous. Germline loops: CDR1 DFQATT, CDR2 SNEGSKA (reference sequence). The CDR3 has 13 amino acids. Trimming stripped 8 bases from V and 1 base from J, with 14 bases between. Here the CDR3 reads CSPPRTANTEAFF. The CDR3 DNA reads as TGCAGTCCTCCCCGGACGGCGAACACTGAAGCTTTCTTT.

This clonotype occurred many times. The chain employs TRBV11-2 and TRBJ1-5; D perhaps matches TRBD1 (5 bases). The germline CDR1 and CDR2 sequences are SGHAT and FQNNGV. V was clipped by 0 bases and J by 4 bases, with 10 bases between them. The CDR3 covers 15 residues. CDR3 sequence: CASSLDPGPNQPQHF. CDR3 DNA: TGTGCCAGCAGCTTAGATCCAGGGCCTAATCAGCCCCAGCATTTT.

This clonotype was found many times. The V call is TRBV29-1, the J call TRBJ2-5, with unresolved D. Germline V gene lookup returns CDR1 SQVTM and CDR2 ANQGSEA. V lost 7 bases and J lost 5, with 17 bases in between. The CDR3 covers 13 residues. As DNA, the CDR3 is TGCAGCGGGACGTTTACTGCCGGGGAGACCCAGTACTTC. Its translation is CSGTFTAGETQYF.

This clonotype was counted many times. The J gene is TRBJ2-1, the V gene TRBV6-5; TRBD2 matches 13 bases. V was pared by 4 bases and J by 9 bases, with 3 bases of the junction left unmatched. The CDR3 length is 14 residues. Germline CDR1 reads MNHEY; CDR2 reads SVGAGI. The CDR3 sequence is CASSLTSGRTEQFF. Written as DNA, the CDR3 is TGTGCCAGCAGTTTGACTAGCGGGAGGACTGAGCAGTTCTTC.

In its sample, this clonotype was seen many times. The chain carries TRBV28 and TRBJ2-1; 9 bases are shared with TRBD2. The germline CDR1 and CDR2 sequences are MDHEN and SYDVKM. The CDR3 runs to 14 residues. The ends lost 7 bases at V and 5 bases at J; junction bases unmatched: 6. The CDR3 loop reads CASTIAGVHNEQFF. The CDR3 DNA reads TGTGCCAGCACCATAGCGGGGGTCCACAATGAGCAGTTCTTC.

This clonotype was seen at least ten times. V is TRBV20-1 and J is TRBJ1-6; D gene unclear. There are 14 residues in the CDR3. Germline loops: CDR1 DFQATT, CDR2 SNEGSKA (reference sequence). Trimming took off 1 base at V and 7 bases at J, with 11 bases between the two ends. CDR3 in amino acids: CSARGPGGNSPLHF. CDR3 nucleotides: TGCAGTGCTAGAGGCCCTGGCGGAAATTCACCCCTCCACTTT.

There are a few counts of this clonotype. This chain links TRBV7-2 with TRBJ1-5, with D tentatively TRBD1 (6 bases). This CDR3 has 14 residues. Germline V gene lookup returns CDR1 SGHTA and CDR2 FQGNSA. V was cut by 5 bases and J by 2 bases, with 10 bases left in between. The CDR3 nucleotides read TGTGCCAGCAGCCAGACAGGTGGCAATCAGCCCCAGCATTTT. Translation: CASSQTGGNQPQHF.

This clonotype was counted at least ten times. J is TRBJ2-7 and V is TRBV7-8, with D possibly TRBD2 on 5 matching bases. This CDR3 is built from 14 residues. Trimming left V 2 bases short and J 6 bases short, with 14 bases between. Germline loops: CDR1 SGHVS, CDR2 FQNEAQ. In nucleotides, the CDR3 is TGTGCCAGCAGCTTACTATTGGGAGCGAGCGAGCAGTACTTC. Residues: CASSLLLGASEQYF. Looking up the rest from reference TRBV7-8 and TRBJ2-7 gives the full variable domain: GAGVSQSPRYKVAKRGQDVALRCDPISGHVSLFWYQQALGQGPEFLTYFQNEAQLDKSGLPSDRFFAERPEGSVSTLKIQRTQQEDSAVYLCASSLLLGASEQYFGPGTRLTVT.